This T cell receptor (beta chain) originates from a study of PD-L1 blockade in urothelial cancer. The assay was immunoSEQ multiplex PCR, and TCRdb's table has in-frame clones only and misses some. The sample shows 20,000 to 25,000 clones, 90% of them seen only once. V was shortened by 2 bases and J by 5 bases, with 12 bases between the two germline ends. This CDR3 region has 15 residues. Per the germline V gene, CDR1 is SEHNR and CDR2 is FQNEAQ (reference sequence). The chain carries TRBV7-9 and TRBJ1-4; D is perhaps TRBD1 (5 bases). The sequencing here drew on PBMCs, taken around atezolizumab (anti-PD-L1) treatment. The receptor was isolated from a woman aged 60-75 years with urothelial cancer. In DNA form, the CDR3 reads TGTGCCAGCAGCTTAAACACCGGGGGGAATGAAAAACTGTTTTTT. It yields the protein CASSLNTGGNEKLFF.